The present TCR beta chain was sequenced within a study of read filtering for tumor transcriptome and immune sequencing. With 4 bases clipped from V and 2 bases from J, the junction kept 14 bases outside the gene matches. CDR3 length: 18 residues. Germline lookup yields CDR1 DFQATT and CDR2 SNEGSKA (reference sequence). As concerns this clonotype: Being one base from a much bigger clone, this may be a read error.

The library was built from about 400 ng RNA with molecular barcoded adaptors for alpha/delta and beta/gamma chains. A single record per CDR3 protein comes from TCRdb applying MiXCR to the reads. The sample holds about 54,000 distinct CDR3 sequences; 12% are singletons and the top ten take 16%. At the time of active disease, bone marrow was collected from every patient. The clonotype comes from a donor at least 40 years old with multiple myeloma. The gene calls are TRBV20-1 and TRBJ2-3; 11 nucleotides match TRBD2. The specimen was a population of CD138-negative cells sorted from bone marrow. CDR3 in amino acids: CSATDTSGGRRLTDTQYF. In nucleotides, the CDR3 is TGCAGTGCTACCGACACTAGCGGGGGCCGTAGACTCACAGATACGCAGTATTTT.